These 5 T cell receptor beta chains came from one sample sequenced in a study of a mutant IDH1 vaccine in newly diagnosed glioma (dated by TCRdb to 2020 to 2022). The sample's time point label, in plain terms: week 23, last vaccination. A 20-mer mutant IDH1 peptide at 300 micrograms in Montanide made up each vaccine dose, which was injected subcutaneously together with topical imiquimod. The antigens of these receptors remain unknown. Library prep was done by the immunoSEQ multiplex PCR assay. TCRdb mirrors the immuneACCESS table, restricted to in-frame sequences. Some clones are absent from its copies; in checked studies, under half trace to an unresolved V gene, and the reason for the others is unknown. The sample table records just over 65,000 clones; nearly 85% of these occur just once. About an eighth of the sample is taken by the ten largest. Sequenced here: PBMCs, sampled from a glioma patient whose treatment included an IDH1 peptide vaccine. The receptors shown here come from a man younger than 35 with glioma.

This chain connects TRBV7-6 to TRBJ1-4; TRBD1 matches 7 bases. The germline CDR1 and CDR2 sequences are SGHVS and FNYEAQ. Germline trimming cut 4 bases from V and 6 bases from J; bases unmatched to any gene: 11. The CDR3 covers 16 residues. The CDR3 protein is CASSSSAGQWDEKLFF. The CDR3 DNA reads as TGTGCCAGCAGCTCGTCGGCGGGACAGTGGGATGAAAAACTGTTTTTT.

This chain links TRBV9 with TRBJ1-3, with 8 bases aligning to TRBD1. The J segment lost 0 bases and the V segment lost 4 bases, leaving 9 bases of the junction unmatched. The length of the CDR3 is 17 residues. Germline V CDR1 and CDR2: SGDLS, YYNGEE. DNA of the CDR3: TGTGCCAGCAGCCTCCAGGGGGCAGGGAGCTCTGGAAACACCATATATTTT. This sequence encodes CASSLQGAGSSGNTIYF.

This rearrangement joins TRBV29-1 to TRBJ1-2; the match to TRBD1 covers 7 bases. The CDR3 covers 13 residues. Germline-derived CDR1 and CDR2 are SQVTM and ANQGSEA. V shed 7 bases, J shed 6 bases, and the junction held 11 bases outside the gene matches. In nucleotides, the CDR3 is TGCAGCGCGGGACAGTCGGAGTTTGATGGCTACACCTTC. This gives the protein CSAGQSEFDGYTF.

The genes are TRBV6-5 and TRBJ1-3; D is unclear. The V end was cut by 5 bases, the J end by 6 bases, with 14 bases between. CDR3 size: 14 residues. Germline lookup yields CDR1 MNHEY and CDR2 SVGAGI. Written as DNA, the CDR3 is TGTGCCAGCAGTGCTCCGCGGTTGGAAAACACCATATATTTT. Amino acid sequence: CASSAPRLENTIYF.

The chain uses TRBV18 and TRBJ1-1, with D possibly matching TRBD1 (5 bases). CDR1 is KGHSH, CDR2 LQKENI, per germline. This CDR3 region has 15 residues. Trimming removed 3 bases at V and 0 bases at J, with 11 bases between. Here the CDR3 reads CASSPRAYLNTEAFF. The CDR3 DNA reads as TGTGCCAGCTCACCCAGGGCATACCTGAACACTGAAGCTTTCTTT.